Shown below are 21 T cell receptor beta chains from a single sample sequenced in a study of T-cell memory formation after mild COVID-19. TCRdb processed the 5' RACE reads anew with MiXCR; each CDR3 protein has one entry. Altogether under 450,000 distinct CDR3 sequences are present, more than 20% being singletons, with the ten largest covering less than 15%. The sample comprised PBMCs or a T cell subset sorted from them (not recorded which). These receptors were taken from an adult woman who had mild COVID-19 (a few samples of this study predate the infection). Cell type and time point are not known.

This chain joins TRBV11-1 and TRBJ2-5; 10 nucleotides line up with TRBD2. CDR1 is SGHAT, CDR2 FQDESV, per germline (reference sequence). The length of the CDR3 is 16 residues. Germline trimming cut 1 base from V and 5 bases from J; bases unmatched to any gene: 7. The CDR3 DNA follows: TGTGCCAGCAGCTTAGATTCTAGCGGGAGTCTGGAGACCCAGTACTTC. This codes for CASSLDSSGSLETQYF.

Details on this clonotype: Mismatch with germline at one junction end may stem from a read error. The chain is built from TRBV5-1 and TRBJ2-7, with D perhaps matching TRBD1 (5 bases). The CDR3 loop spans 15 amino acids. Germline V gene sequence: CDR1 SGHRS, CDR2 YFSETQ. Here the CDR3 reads CASSLVGRALHEQYF. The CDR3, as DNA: TGTGCCAGCAGCTTGGTTGGCAGGGCTTTGCACGAGCAGTACTTC.

The CDR3 DNA reads as TGCGCCAGCAGCCAAGAGGGCCAGTATAATTCACCCCTCCACTTT. Translating gives CASSQEGQYNSPLHF. This rearrangement joins TRBV4-3 to TRBJ1-6; D unresolved. CDR1 is LGHNA, CDR2 YSLEER, per germline. The V end was cut by 0 bases, the J end by 4 bases, with 7 bases between. The CDR3 has 15 amino acids.

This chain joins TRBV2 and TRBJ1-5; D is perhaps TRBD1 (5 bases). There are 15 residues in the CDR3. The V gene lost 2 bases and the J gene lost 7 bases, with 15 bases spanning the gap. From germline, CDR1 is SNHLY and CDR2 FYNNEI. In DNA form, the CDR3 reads TGTGCCAGCAGTGAATGGGCAGGGTCGCGACAGCCCCAGCATTTT. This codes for CASSEWAGSRQPQHF.

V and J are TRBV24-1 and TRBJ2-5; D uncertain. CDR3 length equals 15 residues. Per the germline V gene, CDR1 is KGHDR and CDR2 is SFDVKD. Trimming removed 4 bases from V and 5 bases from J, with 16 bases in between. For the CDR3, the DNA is TGTGCCACCAGTGACGCCTCCGACATCGCGGAGACCCAGTACTTC. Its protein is CATSDASDIAETQYF.

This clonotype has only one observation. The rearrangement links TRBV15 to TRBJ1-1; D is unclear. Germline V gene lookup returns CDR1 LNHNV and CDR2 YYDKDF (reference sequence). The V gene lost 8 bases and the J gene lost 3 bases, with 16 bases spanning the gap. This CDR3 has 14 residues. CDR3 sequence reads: CATSNVEEDTEAFF. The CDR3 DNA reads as TGTGCCACCTCCAACGTAGAGGAGGACACTGAAGCTTTCTTT. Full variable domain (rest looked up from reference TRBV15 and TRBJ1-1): DAMVIQNPRYQVTQFGKPVTLSCSQTLNHNVMYWYQQKSSQAPKLLFHYYDKDFNNEADTPDNFQSRRPNTSFCFLDIRSPGLGDTAMYLCATSNVEEDTEAFFGQGTRLTVV.

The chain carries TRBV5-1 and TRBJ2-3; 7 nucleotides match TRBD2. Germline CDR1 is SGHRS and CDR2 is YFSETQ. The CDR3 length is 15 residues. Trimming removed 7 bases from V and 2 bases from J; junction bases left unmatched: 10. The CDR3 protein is CASSLWRGNTDTQYF. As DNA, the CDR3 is TGCGCCAGCTCCTTATGGCGGGGGAACACAGATACGCAGTATTTT.

The CDR3: CSVERRASGYNEQFF. CDR3 nucleotide sequence: TGCAGCGTTGAACGTCGAGCTAGCGGCTACAATGAGCAGTTCTTC. The chain carries TRBV29-1 and TRBJ2-1; 7 nucleotides align to TRBD2. The CDR3 covers 15 residues. The junction had 7 bases not matched to a gene; V was cut back by 2 bases and J by 3 bases. The V gene's germline CDR1 is SQVTM and CDR2 ANQGSEA.

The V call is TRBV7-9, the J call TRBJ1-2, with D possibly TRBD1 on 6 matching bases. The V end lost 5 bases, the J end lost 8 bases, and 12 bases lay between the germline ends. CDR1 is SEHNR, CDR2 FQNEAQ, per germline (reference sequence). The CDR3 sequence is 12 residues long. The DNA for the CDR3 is TGTGCCAGCAGCCCCCGGGACACGGGCTACACCTTC. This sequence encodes CASSPRDTGYTF.

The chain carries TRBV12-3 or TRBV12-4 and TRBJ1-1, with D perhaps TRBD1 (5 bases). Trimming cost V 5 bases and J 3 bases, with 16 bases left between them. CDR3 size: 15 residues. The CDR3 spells CASSPWDGGDTEAFF. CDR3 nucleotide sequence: TGTGCCAGCAGTCCATGGGACGGCGGGGACACTGAAGCTTTCTTT.

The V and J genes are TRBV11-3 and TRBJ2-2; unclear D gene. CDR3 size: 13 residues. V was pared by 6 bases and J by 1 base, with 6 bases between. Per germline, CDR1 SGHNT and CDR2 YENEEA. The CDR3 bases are TGTGCCAGCAGATACGGGAACACCGGGGAGCTGTTTTTT. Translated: CASRYGNTGELFF.

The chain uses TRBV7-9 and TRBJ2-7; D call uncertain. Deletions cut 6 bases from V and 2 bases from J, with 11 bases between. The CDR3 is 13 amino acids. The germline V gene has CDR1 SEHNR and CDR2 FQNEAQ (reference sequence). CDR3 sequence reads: CASRSTGTYEQYF. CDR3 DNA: TGTGCCAGCAGATCAACCGGAACCTACGAGCAGTACTTC.

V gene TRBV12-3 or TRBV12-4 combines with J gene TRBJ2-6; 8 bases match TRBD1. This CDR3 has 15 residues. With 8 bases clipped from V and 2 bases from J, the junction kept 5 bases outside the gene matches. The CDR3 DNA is TGTGCCAGCCGGGACAGGAACCCTGGGGCCAACGTCCTGACTTTC. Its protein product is CASRDRNPGANVLTF.

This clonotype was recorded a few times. The CDR3 loop reads CSARGGRSITYEQYF. In nucleotides, the CDR3 is TGCAGTGCTAGAGGGGGACGTAGCATTACCTACGAGCAGTACTTC. V is TRBV20-1 and J is TRBJ2-7; D assignment may be TRBD1 or TRBD2 (5 bases each). The V end lost 1 base, the J end lost 2 bases, and 15 bases lay between the germline ends. This CDR3 region has 15 residues. The germline V gene has CDR1 DFQATT and CDR2 SNEGSKA (reference sequence).

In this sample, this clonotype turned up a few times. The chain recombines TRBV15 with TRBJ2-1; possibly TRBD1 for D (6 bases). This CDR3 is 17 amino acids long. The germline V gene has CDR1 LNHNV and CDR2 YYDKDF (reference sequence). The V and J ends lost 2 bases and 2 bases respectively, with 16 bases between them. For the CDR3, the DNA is TGTGCCACCAGCAGACCGTCACAGGGAATTCCCTACAATGAGCAGTTCTTC. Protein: CATSRPSQGIPYNEQFF. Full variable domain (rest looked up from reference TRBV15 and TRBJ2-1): DAMVIQNPRYQVTQFGKPVTLSCSQTLNHNVMYWYQQKSSQAPKLLFHYYDKDFNNEADTPDNFQSRRPNTSFCFLDIRSPGLGDTAMYLCATSRPSQGIPYNEQFFGPGTRLTVL.

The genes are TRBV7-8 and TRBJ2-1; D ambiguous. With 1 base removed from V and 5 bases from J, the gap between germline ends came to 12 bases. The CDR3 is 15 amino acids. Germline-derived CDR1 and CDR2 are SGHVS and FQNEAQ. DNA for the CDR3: TGTGCCAGCAGCTTAGTAACGGTTGGGAACAATGAGCAGTTCTTC. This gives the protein CASSLVTVGNNEQFF.

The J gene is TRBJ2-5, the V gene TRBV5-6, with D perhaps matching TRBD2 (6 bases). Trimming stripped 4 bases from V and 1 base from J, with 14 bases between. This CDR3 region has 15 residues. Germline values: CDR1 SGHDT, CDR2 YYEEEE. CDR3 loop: CASSDGGGIQETQYF. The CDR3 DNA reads TGTGCCAGCAGCGATGGAGGAGGGATCCAAGAGACCCAGTACTTC.

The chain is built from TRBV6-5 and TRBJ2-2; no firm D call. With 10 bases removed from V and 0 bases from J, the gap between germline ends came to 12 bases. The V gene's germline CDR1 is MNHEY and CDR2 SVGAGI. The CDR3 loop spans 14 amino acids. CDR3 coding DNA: TGTGCCACGTTGTCCGAAGCGAACACCGGGGAGCTGTTTTTT. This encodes CATLSEANTGELFF.

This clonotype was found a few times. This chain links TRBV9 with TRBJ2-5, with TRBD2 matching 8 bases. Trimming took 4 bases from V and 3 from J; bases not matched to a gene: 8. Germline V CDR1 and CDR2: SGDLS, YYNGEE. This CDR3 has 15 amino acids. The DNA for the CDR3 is TGTGCCAGCAGCCCCCGTGGGCGGGAGGAAGAGACCCAGTACTTC. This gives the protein CASSPRGREEETQYF. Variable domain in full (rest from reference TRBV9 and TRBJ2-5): DSGVTQTPKHLITATGQRVTLRCSPRSGDLSVYWYQQSLDQGLQFLIQYYNGEERAKGNILERFSAQQFPDLHSELNLSSLELGDSALYFCASSPRGREEETQYFGPGTRLLVL.

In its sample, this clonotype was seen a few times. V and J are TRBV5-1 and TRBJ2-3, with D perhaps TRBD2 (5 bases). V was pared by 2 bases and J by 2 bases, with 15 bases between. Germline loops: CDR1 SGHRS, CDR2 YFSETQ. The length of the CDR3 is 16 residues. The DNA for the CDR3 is TGCGCCAGCAGCTTTTCCGGGGTAGCGAACACAGATACGCAGTATTTT. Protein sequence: CASSFSGVANTDTQYF.

CDR3 in DNA: TGTGCCAGCAGCTTAGCGCGAGGGCGGTCCACTGAAGCTTTCTTT. Its translation is CASSLARGRSTEAFF. The gene calls are TRBV7-9 and TRBJ1-1, with D unclear. This CDR3 spans 15 amino acids. V was clipped by 0 bases and J by 4 bases, with 12 bases between them. Germline V gives CDR1 SEHNR, CDR2 FQNEAQ (reference sequence).